This TCR beta chain was sequenced in a study of blood T cell repertoires in COVID-19. As for the study in general: Sample material is recorded as cDNA or gDNA derived from T cells, B-cell-depleted T cells, or PBMCs.

Profiled with immunoSEQ multiplex PCR; TCRdb holds only in-frame clones, not every one. The sample carries approximately 100,000 clones, about 75% recorded once. V shed 4 bases and J 4 bases; nucleotides not matched to a gene: 10. The length of the CDR3 is 15 residues. Germline V gene lookup returns CDR1 SGHKS and CDR2 YYEKEE (reference sequence). The receptor was derived from an older man with acute or convalescent COVID-19. The sample consisted of peripheral blood. The chain is built from TRBV5-5 and TRBJ2-5; TRBD2 aligns across 7 bases. DNA for the CDR3: TGTGCCAGCAGCCCACTAGCGTGGGCTTCAGAGACCCAGTACTTC. Protein product: CASSPLAWASETQYF.